This entry describes one T cell receptor beta chain. Its antigen is unidentified. CDR3 length equals 15 residues. With 3 bases clipped from V and 0 bases from J, the junction kept 1 base outside the gene matches. Germline lookup yields CDR1 MRHNA and CDR2 SNTAGT. PCR involved 60 Vbeta and 13 Jbeta primers. Produced via immunoSEQ multiplex PCR; TCRdb's table is partial and in-frame only. The sample carries 200,000 to 300,000 clones, 84% recorded once. This entry comes from a study of cytomegalovirus exposure and HLA in healthy donors. Study results and limitations: According to an earlier analysis, most TCR beta V segments yielded productive rearrangements about 87% or about 30% of the time. Later on, an analysis tied approximately 17,000 TCR beta sequences to HLA alleles at 0.05 false discovery rate.

The sequence was obtained from a woman in her 40s in good health and CMV-seropositive. Sequenced material: PBMCs. The gene calls are TRBV6-4 and TRBJ1-2, with TRBD1 matching over 10 bases. CDR3 nucleotide sequence: TGTGCCAGCAGTGAAGGGACAGGGGCTAACTATGGCTACACCTTC. Amino acids: CASSEGTGANYGYTF.